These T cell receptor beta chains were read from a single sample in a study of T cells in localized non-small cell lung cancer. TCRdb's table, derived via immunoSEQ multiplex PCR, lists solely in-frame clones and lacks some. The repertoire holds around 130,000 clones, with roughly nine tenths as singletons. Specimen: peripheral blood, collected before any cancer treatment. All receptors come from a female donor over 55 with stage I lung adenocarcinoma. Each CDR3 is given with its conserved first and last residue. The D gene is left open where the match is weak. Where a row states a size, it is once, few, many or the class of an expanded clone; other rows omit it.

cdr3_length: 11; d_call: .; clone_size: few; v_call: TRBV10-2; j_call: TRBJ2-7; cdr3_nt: TGCGCCAGCAGTGAGTCCCGCGAGCAGTACTTC; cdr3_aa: CASSESREQYF
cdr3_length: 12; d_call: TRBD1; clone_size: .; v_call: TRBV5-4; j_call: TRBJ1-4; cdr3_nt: TGTGCCAGCAAAAATTCTGGGGACAGCGCTACTTTT; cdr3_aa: CASKNSGDSATF
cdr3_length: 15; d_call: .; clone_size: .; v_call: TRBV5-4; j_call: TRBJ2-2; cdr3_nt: TGTGCCAGCAGCTTGAGGGGATCGAACACCGGGGAGCTGTTTTTT; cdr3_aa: CASSLRGSNTGELFF
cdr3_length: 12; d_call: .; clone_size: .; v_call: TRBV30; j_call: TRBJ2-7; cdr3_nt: TGTGCCTGGACCCCGAGCGAAGGCGAGCAGTACTTC; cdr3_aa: CAWTPSEGEQYF
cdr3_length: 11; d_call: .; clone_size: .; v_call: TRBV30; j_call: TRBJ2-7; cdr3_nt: TGTGCCTGTCGAGTCGGGTACGAGCAGTACTTC; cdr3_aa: CACRVGYEQYF
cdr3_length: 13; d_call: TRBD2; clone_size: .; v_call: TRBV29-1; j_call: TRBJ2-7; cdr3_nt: TGCAGCGTCGGACTAGCGGGAATCAGCGAGCAGTACTTC; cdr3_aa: CSVGLAGISEQYF
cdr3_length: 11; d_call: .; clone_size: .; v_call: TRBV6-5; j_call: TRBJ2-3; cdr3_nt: TGTGCCAGCAGTTACGCGGATACGCAGTATTTT; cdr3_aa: CASSYADTQYF
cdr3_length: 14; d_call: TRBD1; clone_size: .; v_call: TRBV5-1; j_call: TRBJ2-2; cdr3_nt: TGCGCCAGCAGCACACCGACAGGGACCGGGGAGCTGTTTTTT; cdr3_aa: CASSTPTGTGELFF
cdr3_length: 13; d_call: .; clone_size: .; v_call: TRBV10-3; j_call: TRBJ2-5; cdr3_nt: TGTGCCATCAGGAACGGCAGTCGTGAGACCCAGTACTTC; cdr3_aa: CAIRNGSRETQYF
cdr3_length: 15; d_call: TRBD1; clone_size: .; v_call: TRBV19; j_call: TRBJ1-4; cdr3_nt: TGTGCCAGTAGTACGGGACAGCGTCATAATGAAAAACTGTTTTTT; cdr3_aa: CASSTGQRHNEKLFF
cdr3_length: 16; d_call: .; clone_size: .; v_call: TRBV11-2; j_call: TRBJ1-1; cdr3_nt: TGTGCCAGCAGCTTAGGGACAGCTGCTATGAACACTGAAGCTTTCTTT; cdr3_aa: CASSLGTAAMNTEAFF
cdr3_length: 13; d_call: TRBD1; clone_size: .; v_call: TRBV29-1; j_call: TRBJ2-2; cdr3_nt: TGCAGCGGAGGACAGGGGCAGGTCGGGGAGCTGTTTTTT; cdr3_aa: CSGGQGQVGELFF
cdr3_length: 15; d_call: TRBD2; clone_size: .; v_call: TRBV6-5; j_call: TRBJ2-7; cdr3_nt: TGTGCCAGCAGTCGTTGGACTAGCGGGAGTAAAGGGCAGTACTTC; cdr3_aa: CASSRWTSGSKGQYF
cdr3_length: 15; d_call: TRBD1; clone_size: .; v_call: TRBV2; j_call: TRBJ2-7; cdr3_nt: TGTGCCAGCAACCAACAGGGGGCGAAAGCAGGTGGGCAGTACTTC; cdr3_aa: CASNQQGAKAGGQYF
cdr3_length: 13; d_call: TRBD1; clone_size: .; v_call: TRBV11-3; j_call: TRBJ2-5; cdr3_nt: TGTGCCAGCAGTCGGACAGGGCAAGAGACCCAGTACTTC; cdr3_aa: CASSRTGQETQYF
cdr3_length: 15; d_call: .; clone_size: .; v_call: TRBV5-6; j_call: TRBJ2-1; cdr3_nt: TGTGCCAGCAGCTTATGGGCTAGCTCCTACAATGAGCAGTTCTTC; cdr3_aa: CASSLWASSYNEQFF
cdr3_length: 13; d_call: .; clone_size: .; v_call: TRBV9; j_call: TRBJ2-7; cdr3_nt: TGTGCCAGCAGCGTATTGGGTGGGGGCGAGCAGTACTTC; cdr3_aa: CASSVLGGGEQYF
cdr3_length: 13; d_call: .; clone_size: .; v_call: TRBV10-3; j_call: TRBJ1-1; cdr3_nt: TGTGCCACGGGCCGGGACCGGAACACTGAAGCTTTCTTT; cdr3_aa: CATGRDRNTEAFF
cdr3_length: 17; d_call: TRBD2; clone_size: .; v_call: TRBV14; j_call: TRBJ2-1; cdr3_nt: TGTGCCAGCAGCCCCCAGCGGGGAAGAGGGTTCTACAATGAGCAGTTCTTC; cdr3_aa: CASSPQRGRGFYNEQFF
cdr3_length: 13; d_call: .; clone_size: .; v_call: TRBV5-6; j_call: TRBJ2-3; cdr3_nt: TGTGCCAGCAGCAAAACTAGCACAGATACGCAGTATTTT; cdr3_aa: CASSKTSTDTQYF
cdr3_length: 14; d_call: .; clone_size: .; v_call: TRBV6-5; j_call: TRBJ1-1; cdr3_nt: TGTGCCAGCAGTTCCGGCCTTTTGAACACTGAAGCTTTCTTT; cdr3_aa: CASSSGLLNTEAFF
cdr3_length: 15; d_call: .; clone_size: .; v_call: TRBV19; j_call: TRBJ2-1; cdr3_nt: TGTGCCACCAAGACGACAGAACACTCCTACAATGAGCAGTTCTTC; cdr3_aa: CATKTTEHSYNEQFF
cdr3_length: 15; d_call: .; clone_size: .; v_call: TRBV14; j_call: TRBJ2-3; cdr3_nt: TGTGCCAGCAGCCAAACCCGCCCCCAGGGAGATACGCAGTATTTT; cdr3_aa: CASSQTRPQGDTQYF